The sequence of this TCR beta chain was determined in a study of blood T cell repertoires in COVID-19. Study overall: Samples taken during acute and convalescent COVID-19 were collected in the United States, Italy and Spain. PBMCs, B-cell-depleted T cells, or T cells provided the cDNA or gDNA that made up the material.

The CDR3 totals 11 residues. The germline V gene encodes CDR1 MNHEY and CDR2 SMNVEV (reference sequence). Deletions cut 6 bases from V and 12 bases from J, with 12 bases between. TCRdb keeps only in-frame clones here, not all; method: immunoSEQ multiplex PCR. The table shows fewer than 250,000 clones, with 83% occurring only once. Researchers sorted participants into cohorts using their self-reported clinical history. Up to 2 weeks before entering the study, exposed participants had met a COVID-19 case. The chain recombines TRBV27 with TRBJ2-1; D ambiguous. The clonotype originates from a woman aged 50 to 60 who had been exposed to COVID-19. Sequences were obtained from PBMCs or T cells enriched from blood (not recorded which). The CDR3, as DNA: TGTGCCAGCAGCACCCCAATGAGGCAGTTCTTC. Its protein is CASSTPMRQFF.